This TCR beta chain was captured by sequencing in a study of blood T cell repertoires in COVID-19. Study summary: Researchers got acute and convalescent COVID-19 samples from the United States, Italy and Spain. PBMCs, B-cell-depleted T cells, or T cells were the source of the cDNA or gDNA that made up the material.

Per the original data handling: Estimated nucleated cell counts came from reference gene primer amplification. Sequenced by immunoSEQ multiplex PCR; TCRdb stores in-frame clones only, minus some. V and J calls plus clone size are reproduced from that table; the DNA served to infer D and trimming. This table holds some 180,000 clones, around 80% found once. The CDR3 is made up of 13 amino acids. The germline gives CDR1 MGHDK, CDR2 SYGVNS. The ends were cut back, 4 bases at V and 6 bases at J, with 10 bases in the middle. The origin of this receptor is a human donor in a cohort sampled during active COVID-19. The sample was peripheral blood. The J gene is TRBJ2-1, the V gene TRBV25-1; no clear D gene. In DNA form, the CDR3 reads TGTGCCAGCAGTGGTCGAATGAGCAATGAGCAGTTCTTC. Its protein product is CASSGRMSNEQFF.